Here is one TCR beta chain with its context. The CDR3 consists of 15 residues. The V and J ends lost 5 bases and 6 bases respectively, with 17 bases between them. Per germline, CDR1 SGHTA and CDR2 FQGNSA. Every patient had relapsed following autologous stem cell transplantation, and cohorts differed in brentuximab vedotin exposure. Best outcomes ranged across complete response, partial response and progressive disease. The protocol was immunoSEQ multiplex PCR, while the TCRdb copy is restricted to in-frame clones and leaves out a portion. The table shows tens of thousands of clones, with roughly 83% occurring only once. These data originate in a study of PD-1 blockade in classical Hodgkin lymphoma.

The J gene is TRBJ1-5, the V gene TRBV7-2; perhaps TRBD1 as D (5 bases). Source: peripheral blood mononuclear cells (PBMCs), taken before the second cycle of nivolumab. This TCR was recovered from a human donor with classical Hodgkin lymphoma. DNA for the CDR3: TGTGCCAGCAGCCAAGGGAGAGGGAGGGGTCAGCCCCAGCATTTT. Translated: CASSQGRGRGQPQHF.